This T cell receptor beta chain came from a study of T cell responses to AZD1222 COVID-19 vaccine. Germline V lookup: CDR1 MDHEN, CDR2 SYDVKM. The CDR3 has 15 residues. Between the trimmed V and J ends, which lost 3 bases and 1 base, there was a span of 12 bases. Measured with immunoSEQ multiplex PCR; TCRdb has only the in-frame clones, and not every one. The sample holds under 80,000 clones, around 81% seen once. This specimen was peripheral blood, taken 28 days after the second AZD1222 dose. This chain links TRBV28 with TRBJ1-2; tentatively, D is TRBD1 (5 bases). This sequence originates from an adult who received the AZD1222 COVID-19 vaccine. The CDR3: CASSFAGTVNYGYTF. CDR3 in DNA: TGTGCCAGCAGTTTCGCAGGGACGGTTAACTATGGCTACACCTTC.